The subject of this entry is one T cell receptor (beta chain). What it binds is not known. The data stem from a study of cytomegalovirus exposure and HLA in healthy donors. Regarding the study as a whole: In vitro experiments confirmed that a few CMV-associated chains were specific for CMV antigens.

Method: immunoSEQ multiplex PCR; TCRdb's copy keeps in-frame clones and lacks some. The sample lists 150,000 to 200,000 clones; roughly 90% were seen once. Germline V gives CDR1 LNHNV, CDR2 YYDKDF (reference sequence). Losses at the gene ends were 5 bases for V and 0 bases for J; bases not matched to a gene: 11. This CDR3 contains 17 residues. This receptor was identified in a young man in good health and CMV-seropositive. Sequences were obtained from PBMCs. The rearrangement uses TRBV15 and TRBJ2-7; TRBD1 matches 9 bases. CDR3 nucleotides: TGTGCCACCAGCCTGTCGGTTGGGACAGGGCACTCCTACGAGCAGTACTTC. It yields the protein CATSLSVGTGHSYEQYF.